These 30 T cell receptor beta chains share one sample of origin, sequenced in a study of shared clonotypes between healthy human individuals. Profiled with immunoSEQ multiplex PCR; TCRdb holds only in-frame clones, not every one. The sample has millions of clones, roughly 94% seen once; the top ten hold 0.1% to 0.15%. Sequenced: naive CD4+ T cells sorted from blood. Documented subset: CD45RA+ positively selected. The receptors here all came from a man between 18 and 35 years old in good health.

This clone appeared a single time. This chain uses TRBV29-1 with TRBJ2-7, with 8 nucleotides matching TRBD1. Losses at the gene ends were 1 base for V and 6 bases for J; bases not matched to a gene: 2. The CDR3 has 12 amino acids. The germline V gene has CDR1 SQVTM and CDR2 ANQGSEA. The CDR3 coding sequence is TGCAGCGTTGAAGTTGGGACAGGCGAGCAGTACTTC. This translates into CSVEVGTGEQYF.

The V gene is TRBV7-2, the J gene TRBJ2-5, with unresolved D. V was trimmed by 3 bases and J by 11 bases, leaving 19 bases between them. CDR3 size: 14 residues. In germline, CDR1 is SGHTA, CDR2 FQGNSA. The CDR3 reads CASSFPHAVGHQYF. In nucleotides, the CDR3 is TGTGCCAGCAGCTTCCCCCACGCGGTGGGCCATCAGTACTTC.

The chain has TRBV14 and TRBJ2-7; 7 positions agree with TRBD1. The V segment lost 4 bases and the J segment 2 bases; nucleotides outside the gene matches: 5. The CDR3 consists of 14 residues. The V gene's germline CDR1 is SGHDN and CDR2 FVKESK. In DNA, the CDR3 is TGTGCCAGCAGCCGTGGGCAGGGGGCCTACGAGCAGTACTTC. Amino acid sequence: CASSRGQGAYEQYF.

V and J are TRBV7-2 and TRBJ1-4, with D possibly matching TRBD1 (5 bases). The V end lost 3 bases, the J end lost 4 bases, and 15 bases lay between the germline ends. Germline V gene data show CDR1 as SGHTA and CDR2 as FQGNSA. This CDR3 has 16 residues. In DNA, the CDR3 is TGTGCCAGCAGCTTGCAATTAATTGGGGGTAATGAAAAACTGTTTTTT. Translated: CASSLQLIGGNEKLFF.

V usage is TRBV30 and J usage is TRBJ1-5, with TRBD1 as a possible D gene (6 bases). V was pared by 3 bases and J by 5 bases, with 11 bases between. The CDR3 is 13 amino acids. Germline CDR1 is GTSNPN and CDR2 is SVGIG (reference sequence). The CDR3 DNA reads as TGTGCCTGGAGCTCAGGGGTCTATCAGCCCCAGCATTTT. Amino acid sequence: CAWSSGVYQPQHF.

This clone appeared once. This chain uses TRBV5-4 with TRBJ2-7; TRBD1 matches 11 bases. The ends lost 4 bases at V and 2 bases at J; junction bases unmatched: 5. Germline V gives CDR1 SGHNT, CDR2 YYREEE (reference sequence). CDR3 length: 15 residues. CDR3 DNA sequence: TGTGCCAGCAGCCCGGACAGGGGGCTCGCCTACGAGCAGTACTTC. Protein product: CASSPDRGLAYEQYF.

The chain employs TRBV2 and TRBJ1-5; D call uncertain. This CDR3 has 15 amino acids. The V gene lost 5 bases and the J gene lost 6 bases, with 17 bases spanning the gap. Germline CDR1 SNHLY, CDR2 FYNNEI. CDR3 nucleotides: TGTGCCAGCAGTACAAATCCCTCGGAAAGTCAGCCCCAGCATTTT. Its translation: CASSTNPSESQPQHF.

The chain links TRBV5-1 to TRBJ2-1; D is possibly TRBD1 (5 bases). Germline CDR1 reads SGHRS; CDR2 reads YFSETQ. This CDR3 is built from 15 residues. Trimming left V 5 bases short and J 7 bases short, with 19 bases between. The CDR3 reads CASSIRTQKPNEQFF. The CDR3 region has the DNA TGCGCCAGCAGTATCAGGACACAAAAACCGAATGAGCAGTTCTTC.

The gene calls are TRBV18 and TRBJ2-3; 11 nucleotides line up with TRBD2. With 1 base clipped from V and 1 base from J, the junction kept 7 bases outside the gene matches. This CDR3 region has 18 residues. Per the germline V gene, CDR1 is KGHSH and CDR2 is LQKENI. CDR3 amino acids: CASSPRIKTSGGTDTQYF. The DNA for the CDR3 is TGTGCCAGCTCACCACGAATAAAGACTAGCGGGGGCACAGATACGCAGTATTTT.

The chain employs TRBV30 and TRBJ2-5, with 9 bases lining up with TRBD2. Germline loops: CDR1 GTSNPN, CDR2 SVGIG (reference sequence). Germline trimming cut 4 bases from V and 2 bases from J; bases unmatched to any gene: 17. The CDR3 runs to 18 residues. In DNA, the CDR3 is TGTGCCTGGATGGGAGTTACGGCGGGGGGGCCTGGGCAAGAGACCCAGTACTTC. Translation gives CAWMGVTAGGPGQETQYF.

This clone was seen more than once but under ten times. This rearrangement joins TRBV11-2 to TRBJ1-3, with D hard to call. The germline gives CDR1 SGHAT, CDR2 FQNNGV. This CDR3 spans 16 amino acids. Trimming cost V 2 bases and J 0 bases, with 11 bases left between them. The CDR3 region has the DNA TGTGCCAGCAGCTTAAGTGGCACTCTCTCTGGAAACACCATATATTTT. This codes for CASSLSGTLSGNTIYF.

The gene calls are TRBV6-6 and TRBJ1-4, with TRBD1 matching 7 bases. The CDR3 is 14 residues long. V lost 6 bases, J lost 5 bases, and 6 bases stayed unmatched. Germline values: CDR1 MNHNY, CDR2 SVGAGI (reference sequence). CDR3 nucleotide sequence: TGTGCCAGCAGCGCCGACAGGGTGAATGAAAAACTGTTTTTT. Encoded protein: CASSADRVNEKLFF.

The chain joins TRBV4-3 to TRBJ1-3, with a tentative D call TRBD1 (5 bases). Per the germline V gene, CDR1 is LGHNA and CDR2 is YSLEER. The CDR3 is 16 amino acids. The V end lost 0 bases, the J end lost 3 bases, and 12 bases lay between the germline ends. The CDR3 here is CASSQDLGQGGNTIYF. In DNA, the CDR3 is TGCGCCAGCAGCCAAGACTTAGGCCAGGGTGGAAACACCATATATTTT.

This sequence joins TRBV13 and TRBJ2-3; possible D gene TRBD2, 6 bases. Looked up from germline, CDR1 is PRHDT and CDR2 is FYEKMQ (reference sequence). Trimming stripped 8 bases from V and 0 bases from J, with 9 bases between. The CDR3 length is 13 residues. The CDR3 sequence: CASGRGSTDTQYF. The CDR3 coding sequence is TGTGCCAGCGGTCGGGGGAGCACAGATACGCAGTATTTT. The full variable domain, in which reference TRBV13 and TRBJ2-3 provide the parts outside the CDR3, is AAGVIQSPRHLIKEKRETATLKCYPIPRHDTVYWYQQGPGQDPQFLISFYEKMQSDKGSIPDRFSAQQFSDYHSELNMSSLELGDSALYFCASGRGSTDTQYFGPGTRLTVL.

This chain links TRBV7-2 with TRBJ2-7; possibly TRBD1 for D (5 bases). The CDR3 runs to 14 residues. In germline, CDR1 is SGHTA, CDR2 FQGNSA. The V and J ends lost 1 base and 2 bases respectively, with 9 bases between them. The CDR3 loop reads CASSLGGATYEQYF. CDR3 DNA: TGTGCCAGCAGCTTAGGGGGCGCAACCTACGAGCAGTACTTC. The full variable domain, its missing parts supplied by reference TRBV7-2 and TRBJ2-7, is GAGVSQSPSNKVTEKGKDVELRCDPISGHTALYWYRQSLGQGLEFLIYFQGNSAPDKSGLPSDRFSAERTGGSVSTLTIQRTQQEDSAVYLCASSLGGATYEQYFGPGTRLTVT.

Turning to this clone: Other DNA sequences in this specimen translate into the identical CDR3. This sequence joins TRBV5-4 and TRBJ1-3; D is unclear. Trimming stripped 0 bases from V and 4 bases from J, with 2 bases between. CDR3 length: 12 residues. The germline V gene has CDR1 SGHNT and CDR2 YYREEE (reference sequence). CDR3 DNA sequence: TGTGCCAGCAGCTTGGACGGAAACACCATATATTTT. It yields the protein CASSLDGNTIYF.

The chain links TRBV28 to TRBJ1-6, with a tentative D call TRBD1 (5 bases). V lost 10 bases and J 8 bases, leaving 15 bases between the germline ends. In germline, CDR1 is MDHEN, CDR2 SYDVKM. This CDR3 region has 13 residues. The CDR3 region has the DNA TGTGCCACCCTCGACAGACGAGATTCACCCCTCCACTTT. This codes for CATLDRRDSPLHF.

The chain carries TRBV29-1 and TRBJ1-2; D gene uncertain. CDR1 is SQVTM, CDR2 ANQGSEA, per germline. This CDR3 region has 14 residues. The germline V and J ends were trimmed by 1 base and 2 bases, with 11 bases remaining between them. As DNA, the CDR3 is TGCAGCGTTGAAGGTGGCAAGAGCAACTATGGCTACACCTTC. The encoded protein is CSVEGGKSNYGYTF.

The rearrangement uses TRBV7-9 and TRBJ1-5; TRBD1 might be the D (5 bases). Deletions cut 5 bases from V and 4 bases from J, with 15 bases between. Germline CDR1 and CDR2: SEHNR and FQNEAQ (reference sequence). The length of the CDR3 is 15 residues. This CDR3 is CASSRDQSNNQPQHF. The CDR3 nucleotides are TGTGCCAGCAGCCGGGACCAGTCAAATAATCAGCCCCAGCATTTT.

The chain has TRBV5-4 and TRBJ2-1; D might be TRBD2 (7 bases). CDR3 length equals 20 residues. Germline-derived CDR1 and CDR2 are SGHNT and YYREEE (reference sequence). Trimming removed 4 bases from V and 0 bases from J, with 26 bases in between. Here the CDR3 DNA reads TGTGCCAGCAGCCCGGCCCTGGGGGGGCGAGGGTCGAGCTCCTACAATGAGCAGTTCTTC. Translated, it gives CASSPALGGRGSSSYNEQFF.

In regard to this clone: The sample contains more than one DNA sequence encoding this CDR3. The rearrangement joins TRBV28 to TRBJ2-1; the D is unclear. This CDR3 is 10 amino acids long. Trimming left V 5 bases short and J 9 bases short, with 5 bases between. The germline V gene has CDR1 MDHEN and CDR2 SYDVKM. The chain's CDR3 is CASSRGEQFF. Written as DNA, the CDR3 is TGTGCCAGCAGTCGTGGTGAGCAGTTCTTC.

This clone was recorded once. The rearrangement joins TRBV28 to TRBJ1-2; 7 positions match TRBD1. The CDR3 loop spans 15 amino acids. The junction had 5 bases not matched to a gene; V was cut back by 4 bases and J by 0 bases. Germline lookup yields CDR1 MDHEN and CDR2 SYDVKM. CDR3 sequence (DNA): TGTGCCAGCAGTTCTTCCGGGACAGCTAACTATGGCTACACCTTC. It is translated as CASSSSGTANYGYTF.

This chain joins TRBV11-2 and TRBJ2-7, with a tentative D call TRBD1 (5 bases). The CDR3 sequence is 12 residues long. CDR1 and CDR2 (germline): SGHAT, FQNNGV. V lost 6 bases and J 6 bases, leaving 12 bases between the germline ends. CDR3 amino acids: CASSPQVPEQYF. CDR3 DNA sequence: TGTGCCAGCAGTCCACAGGTCCCCGAGCAGTACTTC.

V usage is TRBV6-5 and J usage is TRBJ1-1, with 9 nucleotides matching TRBD1. With 6 bases clipped from V and 4 bases from J, the junction kept 9 bases outside the gene matches. The CDR3 totals 15 residues. CDR1 is MNHEY, CDR2 SVGAGI, per germline. The CDR3 bases are TGTGCCAGCAGCCCCGGGGGGACAGGGTTCACTGAAGCTTTCTTT. It yields the protein CASSPGGTGFTEAFF.

V gene TRBV7-9 combines with J gene TRBJ2-3; D might be TRBD1 (5 bases). Trimming took off 2 bases at V and 3 bases at J, with 15 bases between the two ends. Germline loops: CDR1 SEHNR, CDR2 FQNEAQ (reference sequence). The CDR3 has 16 amino acids. CDR3 DNA: TGTGCCAGCAGCTTACTATCCCAGGGAAAGACAGATACGCAGTATTTT. It encodes CASSLLSQGKTDTQYF.

V and J are TRBV15 and TRBJ2-2, with D unresolved. CDR1 is LNHNV, CDR2 YYDKDF, per germline (reference sequence). This CDR3 comprises 12 residues. Trimming cost V 5 bases and J 1 base, with 2 bases left between them. CDR3 in amino acids: CATSLNTGELFF. CDR3 nucleotides: TGTGCCACCAGCCTGAACACCGGGGAGCTGTTTTTT. Combining the CDR3 with reference TRBV15 and TRBJ2-2 gives the whole variable domain DAMVIQNPRYQVTQFGKPVTLSCSQTLNHNVMYWYQQKSSQAPKLLFHYYDKDFNNEADTPDNFQSRRPNTSFCFLDIRSPGLGDTAMYLCATSLNTGELFFGEGSRLTVL.

This chain links TRBV2 with TRBJ2-6, with 7 bases identical to TRBD2. The CDR3 has 12 amino acids. Germline-derived CDR1 and CDR2 are SNHLY and FYNNEI. The V segment lost 8 bases and the J segment 12 bases; nucleotides outside the gene matches: 7. The chain's CDR3 is CASWEGQGVLTF. The CDR3 DNA reads TGTGCCAGCTGGGAGGGTCAGGGCGTCCTGACTTTC. The variable domain in full, completed from reference TRBV2 and TRBJ2-6, reads EPEVTQTPSHQVTQMGQEVILRCVPISNHLYFYWYRQILGQKVEFLVSFYNNEISEKSEIFDDQFSVERPDGSNFTLKIRSTKLEDSAMYFCASWEGQGVLTFGAGSRLTVL.

The rearrangement joins TRBV11-3 to TRBJ2-2; perhaps TRBD2 as D (5 bases). The CDR3 is 15 amino acids. V lost 2 bases and J 4 bases, leaving 11 bases between the germline ends. CDR1 is SGHNT and CDR2 is YENEEA in the germline V gene. This CDR3 reads CASSLTRAGTGELFF. CDR3 coding DNA: TGTGCCAGCAGCTTAACGCGGGCTGGCACCGGGGAGCTGTTTTTT.

As for this clone: One end of the junction is discordant with germline, which a read error may explain. The V and J genes are TRBV5-1 and TRBJ2-7, with 8 bases identical to TRBD1. CDR1 and CDR2 (germline): SGHRS, YFSETQ. This CDR3 region has 15 residues. Here the CDR3 reads CASRLAGTGAYEQYF. Here the CDR3 DNA reads TGCGCCAGCAGGTTGGCCGGGACAGGCGCGTACGAGCAGTACTTC.

The CDR3 coding sequence is TGTGCCTGGCGCGACGGGGGGGGAGCGTACTTC. Translating it yields CAWRDGGGAYF. The rearrangement uses TRBV30 and TRBJ2-5; 8 bases are shared with TRBD2. CDR1 and CDR2 (germline): GTSNPN, SVGIG (reference sequence). V lost 5 bases and J lost 13; bases outside the gene matches: 9. The CDR3 is 11 residues long.